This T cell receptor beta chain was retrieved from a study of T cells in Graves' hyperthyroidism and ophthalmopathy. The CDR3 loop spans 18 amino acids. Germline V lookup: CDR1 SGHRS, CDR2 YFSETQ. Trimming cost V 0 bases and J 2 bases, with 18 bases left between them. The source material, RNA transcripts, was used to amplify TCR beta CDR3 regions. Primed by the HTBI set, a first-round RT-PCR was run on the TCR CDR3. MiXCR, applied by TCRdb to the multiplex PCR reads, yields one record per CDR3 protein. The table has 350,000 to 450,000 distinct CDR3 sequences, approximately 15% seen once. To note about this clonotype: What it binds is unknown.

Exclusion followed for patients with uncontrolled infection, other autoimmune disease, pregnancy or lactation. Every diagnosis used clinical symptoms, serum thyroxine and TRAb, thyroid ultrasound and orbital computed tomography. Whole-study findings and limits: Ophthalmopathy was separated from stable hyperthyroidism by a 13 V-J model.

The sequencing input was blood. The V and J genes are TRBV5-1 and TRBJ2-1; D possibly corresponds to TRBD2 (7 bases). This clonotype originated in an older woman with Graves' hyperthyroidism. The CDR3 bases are TGCGCCAGCAGCTTGGGGGGGGGGGGCAGAGACACCTACAATGAGCAGTTCTTC. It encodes CASSLGGGGRDTYNEQFF.